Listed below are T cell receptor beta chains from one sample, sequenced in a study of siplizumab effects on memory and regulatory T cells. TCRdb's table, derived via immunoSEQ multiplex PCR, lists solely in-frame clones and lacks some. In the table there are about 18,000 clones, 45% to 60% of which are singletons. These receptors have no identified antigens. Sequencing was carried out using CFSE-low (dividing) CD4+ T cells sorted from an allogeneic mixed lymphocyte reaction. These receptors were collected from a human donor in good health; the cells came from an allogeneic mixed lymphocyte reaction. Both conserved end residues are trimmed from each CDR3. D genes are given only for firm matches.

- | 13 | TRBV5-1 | ASSLDRTATYEQY
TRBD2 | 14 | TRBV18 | ASSRTSGGNTGELF
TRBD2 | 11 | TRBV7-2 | ASRPAGIETQY
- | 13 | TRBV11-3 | ASSFRRGAKSPLH
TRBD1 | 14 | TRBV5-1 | ASSLPGQASGNTIY
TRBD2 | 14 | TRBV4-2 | ASSRVLAGGTDTQY
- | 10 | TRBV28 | ASSSPGYGYT
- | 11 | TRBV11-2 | ASSNSGADTQY
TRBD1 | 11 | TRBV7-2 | ASSAGQGTEAF
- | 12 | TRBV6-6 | ASSYSGGEYGYT
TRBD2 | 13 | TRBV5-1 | ASSTGGGRDNEQF
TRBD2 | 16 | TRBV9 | ASSVGALAGASYNEQF
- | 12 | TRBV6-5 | ASTSWTGGDTQY
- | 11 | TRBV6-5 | ASSPPGLYEQY
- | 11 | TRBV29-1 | SVEGAPKNIQY
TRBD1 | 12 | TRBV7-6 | ASSLIGGYTEAF
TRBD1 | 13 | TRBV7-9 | ASSLRGQVNEKLF
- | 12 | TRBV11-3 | ASSPLGGGETQY
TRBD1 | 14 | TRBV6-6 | ASSGTGNSFNYGYT
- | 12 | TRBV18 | ASSPGPEGSPLH
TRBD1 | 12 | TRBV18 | ASSLDRVGGELF
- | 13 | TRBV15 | ATGLVVAANEKLF
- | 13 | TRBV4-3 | ASSPSGAGEHGYT
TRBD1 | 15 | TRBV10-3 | AISENFDRGVSYEQY
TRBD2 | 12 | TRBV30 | AWGISGGAETQY
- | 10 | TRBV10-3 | AINTETYGYT
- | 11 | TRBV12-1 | ASSSGGQSEAF
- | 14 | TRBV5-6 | ASSLSAGGLGNTIY
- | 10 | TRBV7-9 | ASSHRTPPLH
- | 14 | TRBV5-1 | ASTLQSIATNEKLF
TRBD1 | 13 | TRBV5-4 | ASSFNRGQAYGYT
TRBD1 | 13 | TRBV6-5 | ASSFNYRGLYGYT
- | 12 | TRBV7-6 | ASSRGHANTEAF
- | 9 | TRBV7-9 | ASSLTDTQY
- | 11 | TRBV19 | ASSPQLETEAF
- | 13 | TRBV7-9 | ASSLGTTADNEQF
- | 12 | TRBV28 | ASSTGFPQETQY
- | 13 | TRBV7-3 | ASSLNPRLGGTQY
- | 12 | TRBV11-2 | ASSSGPYQETQY
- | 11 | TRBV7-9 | ASSLTSDSPLH
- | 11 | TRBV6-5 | ASSEQSSQPQH
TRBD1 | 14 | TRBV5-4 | ASSPGTGGARETQY
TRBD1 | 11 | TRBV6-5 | ASSTGTGVGYT
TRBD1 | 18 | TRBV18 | ASSPLTGTGSADSGNTIY
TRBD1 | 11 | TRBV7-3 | ASSPSRGGQAF
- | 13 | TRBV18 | ASSPPLGQQETQY
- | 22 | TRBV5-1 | ASSLTTGTGRLASGKSSYNEQF
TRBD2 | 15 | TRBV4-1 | ASSQEPTSGGEETQY
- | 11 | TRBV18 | ASSHGQTYEQY
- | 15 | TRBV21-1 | ASSKRRFGGRRYGYT
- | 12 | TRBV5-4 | ASSLVVQATEAF
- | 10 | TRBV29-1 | SVEAGTDEAF
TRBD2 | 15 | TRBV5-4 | ASSLALVAGGVHEQF